This T cell receptor beta chain was captured by sequencing in a study of Tregs in tolerant kidney transplant recipients. Study outcomes and limitations: For some patients, primers changed over time, blocking nucleotide-level comparison. Activated donor B cell expansion appeared to reveal the most relevant donor-specific TCRbeta repertoire. Donor-specific Treg expansion exceeded global Treg expansion in tolerant patients, suggesting antigen drive.

The germline V and J ends were trimmed by 0 bases and 0 bases, with 11 bases remaining between them. The germline V gene encodes CDR1 LNHDA and CDR2 SQIVND (reference sequence). This CDR3 has 17 residues. Mixed chimerism was transient after nonmyeloablative marrow transplants from related graft donors. Thawed PBMCs were FACS-sorted into unstimulated CD4+CD25+CD127- regulatory T cells, CD4+CD25- non-regulatory cells, CD4 and CD8 cells. Clones were read by immunoSEQ multiplex PCR, and TCRdb kept only the in-frame ones, dropping some. Here the sample table reports some 6,000 clones. With respect to this clone: Its antigen is unidentified. The read ends 3 residues before the CDR3 terminus; that terminus is restored from the germline J gene.

The rearrangement uses TRBV19 and TRBJ2-2, with a weak D call TRBD2 (5 bases). The clonotype was recovered from a human patient who received a combined kidney and bone marrow transplant. Some T cells may arise from the graft donor. Specimen: CD8+ T cells from blood (PBMCs), collected 12 months after the transplant. The sequenced CDR3 bases are TGTGCCAGTAGTATAGACGGGGAGATAGCGAACACCGGGGAG. This sequence encodes CASSIDGEIANTGE. In full, the CDR3 reads CASSIDGEIANTGELFF.